This TCR beta chain was profiled in a study of blood T cell repertoires in COVID-19. CDR1 SGHNT and CDR2 YYREEE come from the germline V gene (reference sequence). The germline V and J ends were trimmed by 4 bases and 1 base, with 8 bases remaining between them. This CDR3 comprises 14 residues. Methods used by the authors: Researchers report that nucleated cell counts were estimated from reference gene primer amplification. Sequencing used immunoSEQ multiplex PCR; TCRdb keeps in-frame clones, though not all of them. V and J calls plus clone size are reproduced from that table; the DNA served to infer D and trimming. The data contain about 430,000 clones, approximately 90% of them seen just once; the ten biggest clones take up about 0.91%.

The rearrangement links TRBV5-4 to TRBJ2-2, with D hard to call. The sample was peripheral blood. The receptor was derived from a man aged 18 to 30 with COVID-19, enrolled during active disease. The CDR3 sequence: CASSPRQNTGELFF. CDR3 sequence (DNA): TGTGCCAGCAGCCCTCGACAGAACACCGGGGAGCTGTTTTTT.